These T cell receptor beta chains were read from a single sample in a study of blood T cell repertoires in COVID-19. Clones were sequenced by immunoSEQ multiplex PCR, and TCRdb holds only the in-frame ones, with some missing. The table includes fewer than 60,000 clones, around 79% detected once. Sequencing used peripheral blood. All receptors derive from a man in his 70s with acute or convalescent COVID-19. Both conserved end residues are part of each CDR3. D genes are given only for firm matches. Size values are once, few and many counts, or a class for expanded clones, and some rows have none.

>TRBD2|TRBJ2-7|-|TRBV2
CASRMTSGGSYEQYF
TGTGCCAGCAGAATGACTAGCGGGGGCTCCTACGAGCAGTACTTC
>-|TRBJ2-3|once|TRBV7-9
CASSLGTAGDTQYF
TGTGCCAGCAGCTTAGGGACGGCGGGGGATACGCAGTATTTT
>TRBD1|TRBJ1-5|-|TRBV10-3
CATRGQGGDQPQHF
TGTGCCACGAGGGGACAGGGGGGGGATCAGCCCCAGCATTTT
>-|TRBJ1-3|once|TRBV18
CASSPSQENTIYF
TGTGCCAGCTCACCCAGCCAGGAAAACACCATATATTTT
>TRBD1|TRBJ2-6|-|TRBV7-2
CASSLGTGPGANVLTF
TGTGCCAGCAGCTTAGGGACAGGGCCCGGGGCCAACGTCCTGACTTTC
>TRBD2|TRBJ2-1|-|TRBV7-7
CASSLGASGGVYNEQFF
TGTGCCAGCAGCTTAGGAGCTAGCGGGGGTGTGTACAATGAGCAGTTCTTC
>TRBD1|TRBJ2-5|-|TRBV11-3
CASSLLGQGGETQYF
TGTGCCAGCAGCTTACTGGGACAGGGTGGAGAGACCCAGTACTTC
>TRBD1|TRBJ1-5|-|TRBV19
CASRSDRGFKSNQPQHF
TGTGCCAGTAGATCGGACAGGGGATTTAAGAGCAATCAGCCCCAGCATTTT
>-|TRBJ2-5|-|TRBV7-9
CASSLLETQYF
TGTGCCAGCAGCTTACTGGAGACCCAGTACTTC
>TRBD2|TRBJ2-7|-|TRBV4-1
CASSPGTSPYEQYF
TGCGCCAGCAGCCCAGGGACTAGCCCCTACGAGCAGTACTTC
>TRBD2|TRBJ2-4|-|TRBV4-1
CASSHLNGGARNIQYF
TGCGCCAGCAGCCACCTGAACGGGGGGGCCCGGAACATTCAGTACTTC
>TRBD1|TRBJ2-7|-|TRBV10-3
CATGDRQLEQYF
TGTGCCACCGGGGACAGGCAGCTCGAGCAGTACTTC
>TRBD1|TRBJ2-5|once|TRBV19
CASSIEVGQLETQYF
TGTGCCAGTAGTATAGAAGTGGGACAGCTTGAGACCCAGTACTTC
>-|TRBJ2-7|-|TRBV7-9
CASSSTSYEQYF
TGTGCCAGCAGCTCCACATCCTACGAGCAGTACTTC
>-|TRBJ1-2|-|TRBV7-2
CASSLFPDSYGYTF
TGTGCCAGCAGCTTATTTCCAGACTCCTATGGCTACACCTTC
>-|TRBJ2-5|-|TRBV3-1/TRBV3-2
CASSQDLQSGTQYF
TGTGCCAGCAGCCAAGATTTGCAGTCGGGGACCCAGTACTTC
>TRBD1|TRBJ2-3|few|TRBV7-3
CASSSDRGPTDTQYF
TGTGCCAGCAGCTCCGACAGGGGGCCCACAGATACGCAGTATTTT
>-|TRBJ2-7|-|TRBV11-2
CASSPGLSYEQYF
TGTGCCAGCAGCCCGGGACTTTCCTACGAGCAGTACTTC
>-|TRBJ2-3|-|TRBV30
CAWTPSGVANTQYF
TGTGCCTGGACCCCCAGCGGTGTAGCGAATACGCAGTATTTT
>-|TRBJ2-6|-|TRBV19
CASSILSSGANVLTF
TGTGCCAGTAGTATCCTGAGCTCTGGGGCCAACGTCCTGACTTTC
>TRBD1|TRBJ1-1|-|TRBV7-9
CASSLDPGQEAFF
TGTGCCAGCAGCTTAGATCCGGGACAGGAAGCTTTCTTT
>TRBD2|TRBJ2-7|-|TRBV7-2
CASSLDASGALYEQYF
TGTGCCAGCAGCTTAGATGCTAGCGGGGCTTTATACGAGCAGTACTTC